Following are 9 T cell receptor beta chains from one sample sequenced in a study of control samples from healthy donors and cancer patients. TCRdb's copy holds only in-frame clones and misses some; the assay was immunoSEQ multiplex PCR. The sample has 100,000 to 150,000 clones, approximately 90% seen once. The sample consisted of blood. The receptor source for this set is a woman between 18 and 30 years old in good health.

The chain carries TRBV28 and TRBJ2-7; TRBD1 or TRBD2 may be the D gene (5 bases each). CDR3 length: 15 residues. The V end was cut by 5 bases, the J end by 3 bases, with 17 bases between. The germline gives CDR1 MDHEN, CDR2 SYDVKM. The CDR3 DNA reads TGTGCCAGCAGTAGAGCTGGGGACCGAGACTACGAGCAGTACTTC. It yields the protein CASSRAGDRDYEQYF. The full variable domain, completed using reference TRBV28 and TRBJ2-7, is DVKVTQSSRYLVKRTGEKVFLECVQDMDHENMFWYRQDPGLGLRLIYFSYDVKMKEKGDIPEGYSVSREKKERFSLILESASTNQTSMYLCASSRAGDRDYEQYFGPGTRLTVT.

The J gene is TRBJ2-3, the V gene TRBV14; TRBD1 aligns across 10 bases. This CDR3 spans 18 amino acids. V shed 5 bases and J 2 bases; nucleotides not matched to a gene: 13. The germline V gene has CDR1 SGHDN and CDR2 FVKESK. Here the CDR3 DNA reads TGTGCCAGCAGCGAATGGACAGGGGGGCCTGGCACCACAGATACGCAGTATTTT. This sequence encodes CASSEWTGGPGTTDTQYF.

The chain has TRBV28 and TRBJ2-4; 8 nucleotides line up with TRBD2. Germline CDR1 MDHEN, CDR2 SYDVKM. The V segment lost 8 bases and the J segment 6 bases; nucleotides outside the gene matches: 18. The CDR3 is made up of 17 amino acids. In nucleotides, the CDR3 is TGTGCCAGCGGCAGGCTAGCGGGCAGAACGGGGGGAAACATTCAGTACTTC. It yields the protein CASGRLAGRTGGNIQYF.

The chain carries TRBV28 and TRBJ2-3; TRBD1 or TRBD2 may be the D gene (5 bases each). V was trimmed by 6 bases and J by 4 bases, leaving 17 bases between them. This CDR3 spans 15 amino acids. Germline V gene sequence: CDR1 MDHEN, CDR2 SYDVKM. The CDR3 bases are TGTGCCAGCAGCAGTTTAAGGGGACGCGCAGATACGCAGTATTTT. It specifies CASSSLRGRADTQYF. Based on the CDR3 plus reference TRBV28 and TRBJ2-3, the full variable domain is DVKVTQSSRYLVKRTGEKVFLECVQDMDHENMFWYRQDPGLGLRLIYFSYDVKMKEKGDIPEGYSVSREKKERFSLILESASTNQTSMYLCASSSLRGRADTQYFGPGTRLTVL.

This chain joins TRBV4-2 and TRBJ2-5; D unresolved. Per the germline V gene, CDR1 is LGHNA and CDR2 is YNFKEQ. The germline V and J ends were trimmed by 0 bases and 4 bases, with 12 bases remaining between them. CDR3 size: 15 residues. CDR3 sequence reads: CASSQDHWRLETQYF. The CDR3 DNA follows: TGTGCCAGCAGCCAAGACCACTGGAGACTAGAGACCCAGTACTTC.

The V call is TRBV19, the J call TRBJ2-3; D might be TRBD2 (5 bases). This CDR3 has 14 residues. Trimming removed 4 bases at V and 3 bases at J, with 11 bases between. CDR1 is LNHDA, CDR2 SQIVND, per germline (reference sequence). The CDR3 sequence: CASSRGGGTDTQYF. CDR3 nucleotides: TGTGCCAGTAGTAGAGGCGGCGGGACAGATACGCAGTATTTT.

This clone was observed a few times. This sequence joins TRBV7-2 and TRBJ2-3; the match to TRBD2 covers 15 bases. This CDR3 comprises 18 residues. Germline V gene sequence: CDR1 SGHTA, CDR2 FQGNSA. J lost 3 bases, V lost 2 bases, and 6 bases had no gene match. The chain's CDR3 is CASSLTGLAGGRTDTQYF. The DNA of the CDR3 is TGTGCCAGCAGCTTAACGGGACTAGCGGGAGGAAGAACAGATACGCAGTATTTT.

A single count supports this clone. The chain is built from TRBV18 and TRBJ1-2; D is possibly TRBD1 (5 bases). The CDR3 is 14 amino acids. Trimming left V 0 bases short and J 4 bases short, with 9 bases between. CDR1 KGHSH and CDR2 LQKENI come from the germline V gene. The CDR3 sequence is CASSPPGASYGYTF. In DNA form, the CDR3 reads TGTGCCAGCTCACCACCCGGGGCCAGCTATGGCTACACCTTC.

The V call is TRBV19, the J call TRBJ2-5; 7 bases align to TRBD2. The CDR3 covers 13 residues. Trimming removed 7 bases from V and 1 base from J; junction bases left unmatched: 3. Germline lookup yields CDR1 LNHDA and CDR2 SQIVND (reference sequence). CDR3 sequence: CASTQRGQETQYF. DNA for the CDR3: TGTGCCAGTACCCAGCGGGGCCAAGAGACCCAGTACTTC.